The T cell receptor (beta chain) under discussion was sequenced for a study of radiation and T cells in renal cell carcinoma. The CDR3 covers 13 residues. CDR1 is GTSNPN, CDR2 SVGIG, per germline (reference sequence). The germline V and J ends were trimmed by 0 bases and 5 bases, with 8 bases remaining between them. Specified time point: blood 4 weeks post-SBRT, at nephrectomy. The treatment: 15 Gy SBRT to primary tumor, nephrectomy 4 weeks later. Nephrectomy followed 15 Gy stereotactic body radiation by 4 weeks. Radiation-treated patients gave blood at baseline, week 2 and week 4. The tumor was a clear cell renal cell carcinoma. Sequencing used immunoSEQ multiplex PCR; TCRdb keeps in-frame clones, though not all of them. The sample has approximately 43,000 clones, about 84% seen once.

The TCR sequence derives from a woman between 70 and 85 years old with renal cell carcinoma. V usage is TRBV30 and J usage is TRBJ1-5; D not certain. The sequencing used blood, collected from a patient whose treatment included radiotherapy and nephrectomy. CDR3 region: CAWSVRFDQPQHF. Here the CDR3 DNA reads TGTGCCTGGAGTGTAAGGTTCGATCAGCCCCAGCATTTT.